One sample yielded the 2 T cell receptor beta chains listed below, sequenced in a study of OX40 agonist ivuxolimab in advanced cancers. TCRdb's table, derived via immunoSEQ multiplex PCR, lists solely in-frame clones and lacks some. The data show around 71,000 clones, roughly nine tenths seen once. The specimen was CD4+ or CD8+ T cells sorted from blood, collected in a trial of the OX40 agonist ivuxolimab. These receptors were taken from an adult with an advanced solid tumor such as melanoma, head and neck, liver or kidney cancer.

J is TRBJ2-1 and V is TRBV7-2; tentatively, D is TRBD2 (5 bases). Germline CDR1 reads SGHTA; CDR2 reads FQGNSA. Trimming removed 6 bases from V and 3 bases from J, with 12 bases in between. This CDR3 has 14 residues. The CDR3 here is CASSGGPLYNEQFF. CDR3 sequence (DNA): TGTGCCAGCAGTGGCGGGCCCCTCTACAATGAGCAGTTCTTC.

This CDR3 reads CASSETRSQETQYF. CDR3 coding DNA: TGTGCCAGCAGTGAGACAAGGTCGCAAGAGACCCAGTACTTC. The chain recombines TRBV6-1 with TRBJ2-5; no definite D call. The CDR3 runs 14 residues. Trimming took 3 bases from V and 2 from J, leaving 10 bases between them. The V gene's germline CDR1 is MNHNS and CDR2 SASEGT.